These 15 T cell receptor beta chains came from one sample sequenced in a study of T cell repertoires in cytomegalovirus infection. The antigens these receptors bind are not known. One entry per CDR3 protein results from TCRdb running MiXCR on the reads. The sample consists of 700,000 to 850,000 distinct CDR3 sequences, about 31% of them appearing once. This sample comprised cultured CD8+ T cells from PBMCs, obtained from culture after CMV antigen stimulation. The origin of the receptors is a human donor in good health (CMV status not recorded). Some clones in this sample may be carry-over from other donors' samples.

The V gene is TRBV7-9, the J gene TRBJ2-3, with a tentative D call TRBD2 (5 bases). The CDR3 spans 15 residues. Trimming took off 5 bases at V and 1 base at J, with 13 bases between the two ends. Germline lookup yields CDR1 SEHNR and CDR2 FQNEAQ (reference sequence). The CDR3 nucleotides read TGTGCCAGCAGCCCCTTTTTGCGGGGCACAGATACGCAGTATTTT. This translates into CASSPFLRGTDTQYF.

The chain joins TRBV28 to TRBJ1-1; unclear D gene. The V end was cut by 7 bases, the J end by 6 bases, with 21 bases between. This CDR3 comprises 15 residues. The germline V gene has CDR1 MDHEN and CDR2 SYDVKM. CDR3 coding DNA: TGTGCCAGCAATGGGCCCAGTGCCTTCATCGCTGAAGCTTTCTTT. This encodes CASNGPSAFIAEAFF. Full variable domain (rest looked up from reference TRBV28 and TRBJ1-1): DVKVTQSSRYLVKRTGEKVFLECVQDMDHENMFWYRQDPGLGLRLIYFSYDVKMKEKGDIPEGYSVSREKKERFSLILESASTNQTSMYLCASNGPSAFIAEAFFGQGTRLTVV.

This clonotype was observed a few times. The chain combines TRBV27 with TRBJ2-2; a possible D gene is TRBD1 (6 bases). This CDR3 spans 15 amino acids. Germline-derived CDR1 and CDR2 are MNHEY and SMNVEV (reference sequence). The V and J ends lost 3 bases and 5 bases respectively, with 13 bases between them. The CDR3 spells CASSFIGGMTGELFF. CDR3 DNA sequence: TGTGCCAGCAGTTTTATAGGGGGTATGACCGGGGAGCTGTTTTTT.

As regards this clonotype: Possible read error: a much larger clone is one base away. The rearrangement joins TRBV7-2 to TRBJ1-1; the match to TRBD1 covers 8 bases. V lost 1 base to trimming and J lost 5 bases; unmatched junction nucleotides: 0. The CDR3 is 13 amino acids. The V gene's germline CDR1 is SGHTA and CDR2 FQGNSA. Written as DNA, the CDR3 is TGTGCCAGCAGCTTAGGGGACAGGACTGAAGCTTTCTTT. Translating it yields CASSLGDRTEAFF.

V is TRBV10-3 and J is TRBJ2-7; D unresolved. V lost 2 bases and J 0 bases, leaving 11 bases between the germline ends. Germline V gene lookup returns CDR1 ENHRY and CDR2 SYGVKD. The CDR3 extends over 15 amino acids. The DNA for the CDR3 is TGTGCCATCAGTGAGGGGCGGCAGAGCTCCTACGAGCAGTACGTC. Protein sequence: CAISEGRQSSYEQYV.

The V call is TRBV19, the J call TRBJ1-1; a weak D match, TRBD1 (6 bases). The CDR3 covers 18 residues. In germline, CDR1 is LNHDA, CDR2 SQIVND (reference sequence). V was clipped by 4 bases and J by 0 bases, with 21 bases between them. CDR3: CASSTLLPGTLMNTEAFF. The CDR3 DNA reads TGTGCCAGTAGTACCCTTCTCCCGGGGACACTTATGAACACTGAAGCTTTCTTT.

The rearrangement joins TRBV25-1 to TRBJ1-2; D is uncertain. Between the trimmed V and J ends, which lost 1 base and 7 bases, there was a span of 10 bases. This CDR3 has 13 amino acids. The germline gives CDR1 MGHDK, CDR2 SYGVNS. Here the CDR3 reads CASSESGPGGYTF. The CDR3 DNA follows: TGTGCCAGCAGTGAATCAGGACCGGGTGGCTACACCTTC.

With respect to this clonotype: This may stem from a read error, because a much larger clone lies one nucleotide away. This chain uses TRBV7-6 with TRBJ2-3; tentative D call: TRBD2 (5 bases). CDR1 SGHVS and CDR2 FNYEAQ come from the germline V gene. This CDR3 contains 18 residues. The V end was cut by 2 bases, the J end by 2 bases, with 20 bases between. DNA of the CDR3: TGTGCCAGCAGCTTACTTCCCGGGGTTTCCTCTGACACAGATACGCAGTATTTT. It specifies CASSLLPGVSSDTDTQYF.

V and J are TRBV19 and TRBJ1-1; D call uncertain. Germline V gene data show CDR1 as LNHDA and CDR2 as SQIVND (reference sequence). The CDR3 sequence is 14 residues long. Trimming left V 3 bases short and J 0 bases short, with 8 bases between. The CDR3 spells CASSMGVMNTEAFF. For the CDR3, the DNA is TGTGCCAGTAGTATGGGTGTAATGAACACTGAAGCTTTCTTT. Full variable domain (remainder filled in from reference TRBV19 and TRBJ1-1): DGGITQSPKYLFRKEGQNVTLSCEQNLNHDAMYWYRQDPGQGLRLIYYSQIVNDFQKGDIAEGYSVSREKKESFPLTVTSAQKNPTAFYLCASSMGVMNTEAFFGQGTRLTVV.

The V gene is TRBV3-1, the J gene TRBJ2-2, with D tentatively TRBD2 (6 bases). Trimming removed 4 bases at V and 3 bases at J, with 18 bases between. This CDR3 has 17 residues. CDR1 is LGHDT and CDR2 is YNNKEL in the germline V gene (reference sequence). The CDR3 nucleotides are TGTGCCAGCAGCCCGACGGGGCGGGGTAGCGACACCGGGGAGCTGTTTTTT. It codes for CASSPTGRGSDTGELFF.

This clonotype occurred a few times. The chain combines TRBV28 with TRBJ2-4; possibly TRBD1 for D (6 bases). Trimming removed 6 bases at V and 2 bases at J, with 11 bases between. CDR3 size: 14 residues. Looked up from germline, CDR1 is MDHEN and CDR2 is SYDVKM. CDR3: CASRAQGPKNIQYF. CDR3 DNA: TGTGCCAGCAGAGCCCAGGGGCCCAAAAACATTCAGTACTTC.

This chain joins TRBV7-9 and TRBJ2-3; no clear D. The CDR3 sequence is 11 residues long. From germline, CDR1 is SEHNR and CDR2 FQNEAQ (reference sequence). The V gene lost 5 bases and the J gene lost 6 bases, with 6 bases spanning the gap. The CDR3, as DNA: TGTGCCAGCAGCCGCCGGGATACGCAGTATTTT. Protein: CASSRRDTQYF.

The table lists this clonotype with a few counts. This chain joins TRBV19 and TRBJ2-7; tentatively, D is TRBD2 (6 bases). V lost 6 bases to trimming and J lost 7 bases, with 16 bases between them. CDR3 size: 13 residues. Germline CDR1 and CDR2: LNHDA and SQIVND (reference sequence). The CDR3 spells CASSEYDGGEQYV. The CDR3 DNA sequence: TGTGCCAGTAGCGAGTATGACGGGGGAGAGCAGTACGTC.

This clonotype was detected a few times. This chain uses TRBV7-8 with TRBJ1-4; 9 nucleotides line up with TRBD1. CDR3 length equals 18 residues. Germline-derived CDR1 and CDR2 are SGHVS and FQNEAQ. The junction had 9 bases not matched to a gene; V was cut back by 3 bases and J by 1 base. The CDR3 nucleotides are TGTGCCAGCAGCTTCCGACAGGGGGTGGCCAGAACTAATGAAAAACTGTTTTTT. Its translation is CASSFRQGVARTNEKLFF.

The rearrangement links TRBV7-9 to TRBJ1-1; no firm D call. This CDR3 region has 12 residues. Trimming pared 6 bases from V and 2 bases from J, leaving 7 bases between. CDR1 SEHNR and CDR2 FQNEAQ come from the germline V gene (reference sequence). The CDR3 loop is CASRISNTEAFF. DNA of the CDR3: TGTGCCAGCAGAATATCTAACACTGAAGCTTTCTTT.